This entry describes one TCR beta chain. Generated by immunoSEQ multiplex PCR, the TCRdb table keeps only in-frame clones and is missing some. The top ten clones hold approximately 3% of a sample with 140,000 or so clones, approximately 91% of them seen once. The sample belongs to a study of control samples from healthy donors and cancer patients. J was trimmed by 7 bases and V by 2 bases; bases with no gene match: 1. The CDR3 covers 14 residues. Germline V gene data show CDR1 as SGHNT and CDR2 as YYREEE (reference sequence). The sequenced sample was blood. The chain links TRBV5-4 to TRBJ1-4; 11 bases agree with TRBD1. The receptor was derived from a man aged 30 to 39 in good health. The CDR3 region is CASSLGQGAEKLFF. CDR3 in DNA: TGTGCCAGCAGCTTAGGACAGGGGGCTGAAAAACTGTTTTTT.